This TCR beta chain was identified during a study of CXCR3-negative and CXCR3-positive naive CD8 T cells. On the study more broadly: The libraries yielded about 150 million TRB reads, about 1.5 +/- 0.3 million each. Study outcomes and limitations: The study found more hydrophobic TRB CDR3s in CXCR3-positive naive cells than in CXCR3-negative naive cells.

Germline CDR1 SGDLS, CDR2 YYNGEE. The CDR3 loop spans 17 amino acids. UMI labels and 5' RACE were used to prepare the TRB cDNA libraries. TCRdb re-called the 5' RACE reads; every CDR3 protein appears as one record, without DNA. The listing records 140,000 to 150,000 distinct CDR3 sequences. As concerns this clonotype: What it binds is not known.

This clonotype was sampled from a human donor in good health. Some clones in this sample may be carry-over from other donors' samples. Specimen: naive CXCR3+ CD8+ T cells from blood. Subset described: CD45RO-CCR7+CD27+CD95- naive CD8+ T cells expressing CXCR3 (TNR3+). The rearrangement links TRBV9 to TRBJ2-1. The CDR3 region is CASSPDRTTVSYNEQFF.